This entry describes one TCR beta chain. Its antigen remains unknown. CDR3 length: 11 amino acids. The germline CDR1 and CDR2 sequences are SNHLY and FYNNEI. V was trimmed by 4 bases and J by 6 bases, leaving 4 bases between them. The sample belongs to a study of beta chain features in type 1 diabetes. It was via CD45RO/CCR7/CD25/CD127/CD95/CD27 that CD4+ naive, central memory, regulatory and stem cell-like memory cells were sorted. Study-wide results and caveats: Type 1 diabetes patients showed a moderate but significant shortening of TCRB CDR3s in all four CD4+ subsets.

As every portion of the isolated RNA was reverse transcribed, the sequencing read expressed TCRB transcripts. Method: immunoSEQ multiplex PCR; TCRdb's copy keeps in-frame clones and lacks some. The sample records some 660,000 clones, 11% to 15% being singletons. Sample: naive CD4+ T cells from blood. V and J are TRBV2 and TRBJ1-5; D remains ambiguous. This clonotype was sampled from a young man with type 1 diabetes. The CDR3 sequence is CASSVSQPQHF. The CDR3 coding sequence is TGTGCCAGCAGTGTAAGTCAGCCCCAGCATTTT.